This T cell receptor (beta chain) was profiled in a study of siplizumab effects on memory and regulatory T cells. General study results and limits: Proliferating clones, CD4+ or CD8+, lacked an assignable naive or memory phenotype in roughly 80-97% of cases. Naive T cell populations appeared to exhibit greater diversity than memory cells and appeared to be major alloresponse contributors.

About this clone: Its antigen is not known.

TCR templates numbering 90,000 to 100,000 were assayed per sample. Sequenced by immunoSEQ multiplex PCR; TCRdb stores in-frame clones only, minus some. In the table there are tens of thousands of clones, nearly 98% of which are singletons. The CDR3 sequence is 14 residues long. Germline assignment: CDR1 SGHDT and CDR2 YYEEEE. The germline V and J ends were trimmed by 4 bases and 1 base, with 11 bases remaining between them. V and J are TRBV5-6 and TRBJ1-2; D remains unclear. The sequence was collected from a human donor in good health. The sample taken for sequencing was naive CD8+ T cells sorted from blood. This CDR3 is CASSPGRSNYGYTF. The CDR3 region has the DNA TGTGCCAGCAGCCCCGGGCGGAGTAACTATGGCTACACCTTC.